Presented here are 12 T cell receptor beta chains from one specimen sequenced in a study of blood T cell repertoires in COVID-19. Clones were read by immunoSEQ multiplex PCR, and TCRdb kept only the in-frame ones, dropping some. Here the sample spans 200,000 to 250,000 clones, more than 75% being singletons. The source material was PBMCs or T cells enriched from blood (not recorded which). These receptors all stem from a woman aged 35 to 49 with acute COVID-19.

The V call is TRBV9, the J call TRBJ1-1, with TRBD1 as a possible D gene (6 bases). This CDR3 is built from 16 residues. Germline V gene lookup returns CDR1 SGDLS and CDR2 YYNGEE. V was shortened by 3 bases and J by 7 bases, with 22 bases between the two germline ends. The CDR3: CASSGRNEQGNFEAFF. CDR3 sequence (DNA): TGTGCCAGCAGCGGACGCAACGAGCAGGGGAACTTTGAAGCTTTCTTT.

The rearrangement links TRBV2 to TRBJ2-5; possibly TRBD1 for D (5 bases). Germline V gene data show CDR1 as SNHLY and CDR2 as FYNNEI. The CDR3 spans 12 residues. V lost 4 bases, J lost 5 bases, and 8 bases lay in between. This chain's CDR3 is CASSVQGETQYF. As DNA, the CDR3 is TGTGCCAGCAGTGTTCAGGGTGAGACCCAGTACTTC.

The CDR3 spells CASSLDQGGGELFF. Here the CDR3 DNA reads TGCGCCAGCAGCTTGGACCAGGGAGGCGGGGAGCTGTTTTTT. V usage is TRBV5-1 and J usage is TRBJ2-2, with D possibly matching TRBD2 (6 bases). V lost 0 bases to trimming and J lost 7 bases, with 10 bases between them. Germline CDR1 reads SGHRS; CDR2 reads YFSETQ. There are 14 residues in the CDR3.

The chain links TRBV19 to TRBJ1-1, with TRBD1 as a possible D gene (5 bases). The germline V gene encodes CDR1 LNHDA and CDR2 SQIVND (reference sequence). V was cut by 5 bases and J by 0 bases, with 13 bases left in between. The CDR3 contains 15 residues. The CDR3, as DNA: TGTGCCAGTAGTCTCAAATGGGGCCTGAACACTGAAGCTTTCTTT. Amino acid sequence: CASSLKWGLNTEAFF.

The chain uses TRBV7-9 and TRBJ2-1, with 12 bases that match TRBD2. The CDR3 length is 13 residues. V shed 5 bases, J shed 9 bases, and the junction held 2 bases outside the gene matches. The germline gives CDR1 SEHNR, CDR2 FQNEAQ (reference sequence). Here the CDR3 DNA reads TGTGCCAGCAGCCCGGGACTAGCGGGTGAGCAGTTCTTC. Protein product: CASSPGLAGEQFF.

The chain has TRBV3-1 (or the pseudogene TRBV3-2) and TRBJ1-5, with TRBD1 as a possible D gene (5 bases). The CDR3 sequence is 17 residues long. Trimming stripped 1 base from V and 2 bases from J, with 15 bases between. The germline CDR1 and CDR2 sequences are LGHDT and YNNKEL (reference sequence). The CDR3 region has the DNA TGTGCCAGCAGCCAAGGTAATGGACAACCAGGCAATCAGCCCCAGCATTTT. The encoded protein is CASSQGNGQPGNQPQHF.

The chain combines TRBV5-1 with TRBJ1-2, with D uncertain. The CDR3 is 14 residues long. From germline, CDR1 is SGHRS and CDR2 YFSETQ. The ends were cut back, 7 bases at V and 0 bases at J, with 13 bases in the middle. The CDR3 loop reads CASRLLSTNYGYTF. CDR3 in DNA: TGCGCCAGCCGCCTACTAAGTACTAACTATGGCTACACCTTC.

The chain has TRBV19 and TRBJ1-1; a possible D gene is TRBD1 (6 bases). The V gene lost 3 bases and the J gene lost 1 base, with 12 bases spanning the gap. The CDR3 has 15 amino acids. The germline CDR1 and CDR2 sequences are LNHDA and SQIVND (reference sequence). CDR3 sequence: CASSIEGGPNTEAFF. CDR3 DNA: TGTGCCAGTAGTATTGAAGGGGGACCGAACACTGAAGCTTTCTTT.

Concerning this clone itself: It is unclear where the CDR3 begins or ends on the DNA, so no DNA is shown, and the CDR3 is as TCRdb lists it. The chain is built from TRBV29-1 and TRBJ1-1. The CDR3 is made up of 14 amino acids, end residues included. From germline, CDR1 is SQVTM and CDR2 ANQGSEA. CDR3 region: CSVGGGADATTSFF.

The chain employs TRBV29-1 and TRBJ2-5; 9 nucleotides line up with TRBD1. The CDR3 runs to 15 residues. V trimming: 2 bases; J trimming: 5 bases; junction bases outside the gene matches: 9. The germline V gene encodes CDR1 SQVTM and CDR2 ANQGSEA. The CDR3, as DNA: TGCAGCGTTGAATTCCCATCCGGGACAGGGGAGACCCAGTACTTC. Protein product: CSVEFPSGTGETQYF.

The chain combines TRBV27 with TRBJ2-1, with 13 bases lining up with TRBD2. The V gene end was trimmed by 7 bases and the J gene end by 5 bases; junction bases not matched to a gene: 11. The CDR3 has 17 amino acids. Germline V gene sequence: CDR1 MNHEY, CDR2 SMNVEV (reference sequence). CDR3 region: CASTLRGLAGQNNEQFF. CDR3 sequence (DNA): TGTGCCAGCACCTTAAGGGGACTAGCGGGACAAAACAATGAGCAGTTCTTC.

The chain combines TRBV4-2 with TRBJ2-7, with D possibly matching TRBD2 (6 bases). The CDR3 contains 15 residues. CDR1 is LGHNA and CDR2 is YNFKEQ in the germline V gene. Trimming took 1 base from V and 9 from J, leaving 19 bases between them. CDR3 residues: CASSQATSGLAVQYF. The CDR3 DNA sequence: TGTGCCAGCAGCCAAGCGACGAGCGGGCTAGCCGTGCAGTACTTC.